This T cell receptor (beta chain) was obtained from a study of cytomegalovirus exposure and HLA in healthy donors. Vbeta (60) and Jbeta (13) primers were used in the PCR. The repertoire was sequenced with immunoSEQ multiplex PCR; TCRdb's copy has only in-frame clones and lacks some. Altogether over 150,000 clones are present, more than 80% being singletons, with the ten largest covering approximately 13%. Source material: PBMCs. This clonotype was sampled from a woman between 45 and 60 years old in good health and CMV-seronegative.

The CDR3: CASSLAGQDYYGYTF. The CDR3 DNA reads as TGTGCCAGCAGCTTAGCGGGACAGGACTACTATGGCTACACCTTC. The genes are TRBV7-9 and TRBJ1-2; 8 nucleotides align to TRBD1. Germline CDR1 is SEHNR and CDR2 is FQNEAQ (reference sequence). There are 15 residues in the CDR3. V shed 0 bases, J shed 3 bases, and the junction held 3 bases outside the gene matches.